This entry concerns a single T cell receptor (beta chain). A second PCR, run for roughly 6 to 11 cycles, used a sample-barcoded 5' primer plus a J-beta primer mix. A tag from a template-switch adaptor with 12 random nucleotides marked each cDNA molecule. TCRdb reprocessed the 5' RACE reads via MiXCR and lists one record per CDR3 protein. Of hundreds of thousands of distinct CDR3 sequences listed, around three fifths were seen once; the top ten hold approximately 24%. This specimen belongs to a study of blood T cells in healthy people across ages. The V gene end was trimmed by 2 bases and the J gene end by 1 base; junction bases not matched to a gene: 3. Germline CDR1 is SGHDT and CDR2 is YYEEEE. This CDR3 region has 15 residues.

This chain links TRBV5-6 with TRBJ2-7; 10 nucleotides match TRBD2. The sequence was obtained from a man aged 35-49 years in good health. Sequencing was done on a sample of blood. CDR3 sequence (DNA): TGTGCCAGCAGCTTTGTACTAGCGGGGTCCTACGAGCAGTACTTC. Residues: CASSFVLAGSYEQYF.